Listed below are T cell receptor beta chains from one sample, sequenced in a study of CD8 T cells in Susac syndrome. TCRdb recomputed calls from the immunoSEQ multiplex PCR reads with MiXCR, one row per CDR3 protein. Of 70,000 or so distinct CDR3 sequences in the sample, over 90% are singletons; the top ten hold 0.24%. The sample comprised CD8+ T cells from PBMCs. The receptors stem from a human donor in good health. CDR3s include the opening cysteine and the closing phenylalanine or tryptophan. D genes are given only for firm matches. Clone size appears in some rows only: once, few, many, or a class for an expanded clone.

clone_size,d_call,v_call,j_call,cdr3_aa,cdr3_nt
.,.,TRBV7-6,TRBJ2-2,CASSLRLAGLTGELFF,TGTGCCAGCAGCTTAAGGCTCGCAGGGCTTACCGGGGAGCTGTTTTTT
once,.,TRBV7-8,TRBJ2-2,CASSSFPAGLNTGELFF,TGTGCCAGCAGTTCATTCCCTGCGGGGTTGAACACCGGGGAGCTGTTTTTT
.,.,TRBV12-3/TRBV12-4,TRBJ1-1,CASSWGRNTEAFF,TGTGCCAGCAGTTGGGGACGTAACACTGAAGCTTTCTTT
once,TRBD1,TRBV27,TRBJ2-7,CASSTGTGLGEQYF,TGTGCCAGCAGTACCGGGACAGGGCTAGGCGAGCAGTACTTC
.,.,TRBV30,TRBJ2-1,CACDLPGEQFF,TGTGCCTGTGATCTGCCAGGTGAGCAGTTCTTC
.,.,TRBV30,TRBJ1-4,CAWRDGGGGEKLFF,TGTGCCTGGAGGGACGGTGGGGGAGGCGAAAAACTGTTTTTT
.,.,TRBV7-9,TRBJ1-4,CASSPPTNEKLFF,TGTGCCAGCAGCCCCCCCACTAATGAAAAACTGTTTTTT
.,TRBD2,TRBV20-1,TRBJ2-5,CSARDSGGARLQETQYF,TGCAGTGCTAGAGATAGCGGGGGGGCCCGGCTTCAAGAGACCCAGTACTTC
.,.,TRBV9,TRBJ1-6,CASSVRPSGSPLHF,TGTGCCAGCAGCGTACGGCCTTCGGGTTCACCCCTCCACTTT
.,.,TRBV7-9,TRBJ1-4,CASSPTVGEMKLFF,TGTGCCAGCAGCCCAACCGTGGGAGAAATGAAACTGTTTTTT
.,.,TRBV28,TRBJ2-1,CASSSGDSNEQFF,TGTGCCAGCAGTTCGGGGGACTCCAATGAGCAGTTCTTC
.,.,TRBV7-9,TRBJ1-4,CASSFPRAYEKLFF,TGTGCCAGCAGCTTTCCGAGGGCGTACGAAAAACTGTTTTTT
.,.,TRBV30,TRBJ2-4,CAWGQVSAKNIQYF,TGTGCCTGGGGTCAAGTGTCGGCCAAAAACATTCAGTACTTC
once,.,TRBV4-1,TRBJ1-2,CASSQDGTGYSGYTF,TGCGCCAGCAGCCAAGATGGTACAGGGTACTCTGGCTACACCTTC
.,.,TRBV4-3,TRBJ1-1,CASSQYVSVAAFF,TGCGCCAGCAGCCAGTACGTGTCAGTTGCGGCTTTCTTT
.,.,TRBV24-1,TRBJ2-3,CATSLEVAGDTQYF,TGTGCCACCAGTCTAGAAGTAGCCGGAGATACGCAGTATTTT
.,TRBD1,TRBV5-1,TRBJ2-7,CASSIGQGGLVYEQYF,TGCGCCAGCAGTATAGGACAGGGAGGTTTAGTCTACGAGCAGTACTTC
.,TRBD2,TRBV6-1,TRBJ2-1,CASSVYGGEAGGNNEQFF,TGTGCCAGCAGCGTGTATGGCGGGGAGGCGGGGGGCAACAATGAGCAGTTCTTC
.,.,TRBV29-1,TRBJ2-1,CSVEGLGWVNEQFF,TGCAGCGTTGAAGGTCTGGGGTGGGTAAATGAGCAGTTCTTC
.,.,TRBV29-1,TRBJ2-2,CSVPRGTGELFF,TGCAGCGTTCCCAGGGGAACCGGGGAGCTGTTTTTT
once,.,TRBV21-1,TRBJ2-5,CASSGSGRRQETQYF,TGTGCCAGCAGCGGAAGCGGCCGTCGGCAAGAGACCCAGTACTTC
.,TRBD1,TRBV4-2,TRBJ2-1,CASSQDQGGEFNEQFF,TGTGCCAGCAGCCAAGATCAAGGGGGCGAATTCAATGAGCAGTTCTTC
.,TRBD2,TRBV20-1,TRBJ2-2,CSARDMGGITGELFF,TGCAGTGCTAGAGACATGGGGGGGATCACCGGGGAGCTGTTTTTT
.,.,TRBV29-1,TRBJ1-1,CSVDVGRAAPEAFF,TGCAGCGTTGACGTTGGCAGGGCGGCCCCTGAAGCTTTCTTT
.,.,TRBV6-2/TRBV6-3,TRBJ2-2,CASSYTWPNTGELFF,TGTGCCAGCAGTTACACATGGCCGAACACCGGGGAGCTGTTTTTT
.,.,TRBV28,TRBJ2-1,CASSLLSSYNEQFF,TGTGCCAGCAGTTTATTGAGTTCCTACAATGAGCAGTTCTTC
.,TRBD2,TRBV18,TRBJ2-3,CASSPVLAGALDTQYF,TGTGCCAGCTCACCCGTACTAGCGGGGGCCCTCGATACGCAGTATTTT
.,.,TRBV7-9,TRBJ2-4,CASSDKQGWSKNIQYF,TGTGCCAGCAGCGATAAACAGGGATGGAGCAAAAACATTCAGTACTTC
.,.,TRBV27,TRBJ1-1,CASSLLGGTEAFF,TGTGCCAGCAGTTTATTAGGGGGCACTGAAGCTTTCTTT
.,.,TRBV20-1,TRBJ2-7,CSARDRAAYEQYF,TGCAGTGCTAGAGATAGAGCAGCCTACGAGCAGTACTTC
.,.,TRBV28,TRBJ1-2,CASSLPPGYTF,TGTGCCAGCAGTTTGCCCCCTGGCTACACCTTC
.,.,TRBV3-1,TRBJ2-5,CASSQARSGEETQYF,TGTGCCAGCAGCCAAGCGCGATCAGGGGAGGAGACCCAGTACTTC
.,.,TRBV2,TRBJ2-2,CASRPLGPSTGELFF,TGTGCCAGCAGACCCTTAGGCCCAAGCACCGGGGAGCTGTTTTTT
.,.,TRBV9,TRBJ2-1,CASSVGPEEDEQFF,TGTGCCAGCAGCGTCGGTCCAGAGGAAGATGAGCAGTTCTTC
.,.,TRBV6-6,TRBJ2-1,CAVNTDLGEQFF,TGTGCTGTAAATACGGACCTAGGTGAGCAGTTCTTC
.,.,TRBV4-3,TRBJ2-3,CASSQVADTQYF,TGCGCCAGCAGCCAAGTGGCAGATACGCAGTATTTT
.,.,TRBV19,TRBJ1-2,CASSIDSRVNGYTF,TGTGCCAGTAGTATTGACAGTAGGGTTAATGGCTACACCTTC
.,.,TRBV7-9,TRBJ2-5,CASSSGANYQETQYF,TGTGCCAGCAGCTCGGGGGCGAACTACCAAGAGACCCAGTACTTC
.,TRBD1,TRBV6-6,TRBJ1-5,CASTSLRGASNQPQHF,TGTGCCAGCACCTCTCTCAGGGGGGCGAGCAATCAGCCCCAGCATTTT
.,TRBD1,TRBV25-1,TRBJ2-7,CASSRGQGVSHEQYF,TGTGCCAGCAGTAGGGGACAGGGGGTATCCCACGAGCAGTACTTC